One and the same sample provided the 3 T cell receptor beta chains below, sequenced in a study of monozygotic twins with inflammatory bowel disease. TCRdb re-called the 5' RACE reads; one entry per CDR3 protein, DNA not given. The repertoire table contains some 400,000 distinct CDR3 sequences. The sequenced material came from blood. The receptors were gathered from a human donor with ulcerative colitis or Crohn's disease, or a healthy co-twin of an affected twin (not recorded which).

The chain links TRBV12-3 or TRBV12-4 to TRBJ2-7. The CDR3 runs to 13 residues. CDR3 in amino acids: CASTSAGAYEQYF.

The CDR3 spells CSVDGTSGNEQFF. The genes are TRBV20-1 and TRBJ2-1; TCRdb names TRBD2, which stays unverified in the absence of DNA. The CDR3 is 13 amino acids. The V gene's germline CDR1 is DFQATT and CDR2 SNEGSKA (reference sequence).

The V and J genes are TRBV12-3 or TRBV12-4 and TRBJ2-7; TCRdb selects TRBD2, and the lack of DNA leaves this call unchecked. The CDR3 loop spans 14 amino acids. The CDR3 sequence is CASSYQRGTGEQYF.